The 30 T cell receptor beta chains below were found in one sample sequenced in a study of blood T cell repertoires in COVID-19. Libraries were prepared by immunoSEQ multiplex PCR; TCRdb keeps only in-frame clonotypes and omits some of them. The table records 25,000 to 35,000 clones, roughly 88% of them present only once. The specimen was peripheral blood. These receptors came from a human donor in a cohort sampled during active COVID-19.

V usage is TRBV7-9 and J usage is TRBJ2-4, with 8 bases fitting TRBD1. Germline assignment: CDR1 SEHNR and CDR2 FQNEAQ (reference sequence). The CDR3 runs 16 residues. Trimming removed 3 bases from V and 6 bases from J; junction bases left unmatched: 10. The CDR3 coding sequence is TGTGCCAGCAGCTTCGAAACAGGGGGATGGGGAAACATTCAGTACTTC. Its translation is CASSFETGGWGNIQYF.

The V call is TRBV27, the J call TRBJ1-6; no definite D call. The CDR3 contains 16 residues. Germline V gives CDR1 MNHEY, CDR2 SMNVEV (reference sequence). The V gene lost 6 bases and the J gene lost 0 bases, with 12 bases spanning the gap. This chain's CDR3 is CASRAYRSSYNSPLHF. The CDR3 DNA follows: TGTGCCAGCAGGGCGTATAGGAGCTCCTATAATTCACCCCTCCACTTT.

V gene TRBV27 combines with J gene TRBJ2-1; TRBD1 matches at 9 bases. The CDR3 totals 16 residues. The V and J ends lost 3 bases and 7 bases, in that order; junction bases with no gene match: 10. Germline V gene sequence: CDR1 MNHEY, CDR2 SMNVEV (reference sequence). The CDR3 DNA reads as TGTGCCAGCAGTTTCCACTCCCGGGACAGGGAAAATGAGCAGTTCTTC. Encoded protein: CASSFHSRDRENEQFF.

The rearrangement uses TRBV18 and TRBJ1-1, with a possible D match to TRBD1 (6 bases). Germline-derived CDR1 and CDR2 are KGHSH and LQKENI. Deletions cut 6 bases from V and 5 bases from J, with 16 bases between. CDR3 length: 14 residues. This CDR3 reads CASSTDFRGTEAFF. DNA for the CDR3: TGTGCCAGCTCCACCGATTTTAGGGGGACTGAAGCTTTCTTT.

This chain links TRBV4-1 with TRBJ2-7; D might be TRBD1 (6 bases). The CDR3 spans 12 residues. V shed 4 bases and J shed 6 bases, with 10 bases lying between them. Germline CDR1 MGHRA, CDR2 YSYEKL. The CDR3 here is CASSLTGSEQYF. The DNA for the CDR3 is TGCGCCAGCAGCCTTACAGGGAGCGAGCAGTACTTC.

This chain connects TRBV29-1 to TRBJ2-7; 9 positions agree with TRBD2. J gave up 1 base and V 4 bases, and 5 bases lay outside the gene matches. The CDR3 extends over 14 amino acids. CDR1 and CDR2 from the germline V gene are SQVTM and ANQGSEA. CDR3 loop: CSVAASGDSYEQYF. DNA of the CDR3: TGCAGCGTTGCGGCTAGCGGGGATTCCTACGAGCAGTACTTC.

This chain uses TRBV27 with TRBJ2-7; D unclear. Trimming removed 5 bases from V and 3 bases from J, with 11 bases in between. The germline CDR1 and CDR2 sequences are MNHEY and SMNVEV (reference sequence). The CDR3 has 13 amino acids. The DNA for the CDR3 is TGTGCCAGCAGTCCGGCCCCGGGCTACGAGCAGTACTTC. Translation: CASSPAPGYEQYF.

This chain uses TRBV6-5 with TRBJ1-2; 12 bases are shared with TRBD1. CDR1 is MNHEY and CDR2 is SVGAGI in the germline V gene. The length of the CDR3 is 14 residues. The V gene end was trimmed by 2 bases and the J gene end by 7 bases; junction bases not matched to a gene: 2. The CDR3 region is CASSYTGQGAGYTF. The CDR3 DNA sequence: TGTGCCAGCAGTTACACGGGACAGGGGGCTGGCTACACCTTC.

This chain connects TRBV2 to TRBJ1-5; 7 nucleotides match TRBD1. Trimming cost V 4 bases and J 6 bases; bases outside gene matches: 6. The CDR3 has 14 residues. Germline V gene lookup returns CDR1 SNHLY and CDR2 FYNNEI. The CDR3: CASSGTGPPQPQHF. Here the CDR3 DNA reads TGTGCCAGCAGTGGGACAGGACCCCCTCAGCCCCAGCATTTT.

This clone was found once. This chain links TRBV15 with TRBJ1-4; 7 positions agree with TRBD1. Germline trimming cut 0 bases from V and 3 bases from J; bases unmatched to any gene: 1. The CDR3 spans 15 residues. Germline values: CDR1 LNHNV, CDR2 YYDKDF (reference sequence). The CDR3 sequence: CATSRETGSNEKLFF. The DNA for the CDR3 is TGTGCCACCAGCAGAGAGACAGGGTCTAATGAAAAACTGTTTTTT.

This clone was counted only a few times. J is TRBJ1-1 and V is TRBV18; maybe TRBD1 (5 bases). The CDR3 has 13 amino acids. Germline CDR1 KGHSH, CDR2 LQKENI. Trimming took 2 bases from V and 6 from J, leaving 10 bases between them. The CDR3 loop reads CASSPSQGAEAFF. The CDR3 DNA is TGTGCCAGCTCACCATCGCAGGGCGCTGAAGCTTTCTTT.

V and J are TRBV11-2 and TRBJ2-7; tentative D call: TRBD1 (6 bases). Germline CDR1 and CDR2: SGHAT and FQNNGV. V was pared by 5 bases and J by 3 bases, with 14 bases between. CDR3 length: 14 amino acids. CDR3 loop: CASSIGTHNYEQYF. The CDR3 nucleotides read TGTGCCAGCAGCATCGGGACACATAACTACGAGCAGTACTTC.

The J gene is TRBJ1-2, the V gene TRBV11-2; TRBD1 aligns across 7 bases. Trimming cost V 6 bases and J 7 bases; bases outside gene matches: 8. The germline V gene has CDR1 SGHAT and CDR2 FQNNGV. The CDR3 consists of 13 residues. Written as DNA, the CDR3 is TGTGCCAGCAGGGGGACAGTGGGAAGTGGCTACACCTTC. Translation: CASRGTVGSGYTF.

This clone showed up just a few times. The chain combines TRBV19 with TRBJ1-5; weak D call: TRBD1 (5 bases). The CDR3 sequence is 14 residues long. Germline CDR1 reads LNHDA; CDR2 reads SQIVND (reference sequence). Trimming left V 7 bases short and J 0 bases short, with 10 bases between. In DNA, the CDR3 is TGTGCCAGTAAACAGGTCAATAGCAATCAGCCCCAGCATTTT. Its translation is CASKQVNSNQPQHF.

The chain employs TRBV21-1 and TRBJ2-4; the table calls TRBD2, which could not be checked here. TRBV21-1 has pseudogene status. The CDR3 consists of 17 residues. The chain's CDR3 is CASSPTFAGVGKNIQYF. DNA of the CDR3: TGTGCCAGCAGCCCCACCTTTGCGGGCGTTGGCAAAAACATTCAGTACTTC.

The CDR3 bases are TGTGCCTGGACCCCCGGGGCAGGGGGTACCTCTGGGGCCAACGTCCTGACTTTC. This gives the protein CAWTPGAGGTSGANVLTF. V is TRBV30 and J is TRBJ2-6, with TRBD1 identical over 7 bases. The ends lost 4 bases at V and 0 bases at J; junction bases unmatched: 12. Germline CDR1 and CDR2: GTSNPN and SVGIG (reference sequence). This CDR3 region has 18 residues.

The rearrangement uses TRBV5-1 and TRBJ1-1; tentatively, D is TRBD1 (5 bases). CDR3 size: 15 residues. Trimming pared 3 bases from V and 5 bases from J, leaving 17 bases between. Germline V gene sequence: CDR1 SGHRS, CDR2 YFSETQ. The CDR3 region is CASSSGGGGGTEAFF. CDR3 coding DNA: TGCGCCAGCAGCTCAGGCGGGGGAGGAGGGACTGAAGCTTTCTTT.

The chain is built from TRBV4-1 and TRBJ2-5, with a possible D match to TRBD1 (6 bases). Per germline, CDR1 MGHRA and CDR2 YSYEKL. V lost 2 bases and J 5 bases, leaving 15 bases between the germline ends. The CDR3 spans 15 residues. The CDR3 coding sequence is TGCGCCAGCAGCCAAAAGGCAGGGGAATGGGAGACCCAGTACTTC. This encodes CASSQKAGEWETQYF.

This chain's CDR3 is CASSYEGELYEQYF. The CDR3 DNA follows: TGTGCCAGCAGTTACGAGGGAGAGCTCTACGAGCAGTACTTC. The V gene is TRBV6-5, the J gene TRBJ2-7; possible D gene TRBD2, 5 bases. With 2 bases removed from V and 3 bases from J, the gap between germline ends came to 11 bases. CDR3 length equals 14 residues. Germline CDR1 reads MNHEY; CDR2 reads SVGAGI.

The rearrangement uses TRBV19 and TRBJ2-3; tentative D call: TRBD1 (5 bases). Trimming removed 10 bases from V and 2 bases from J, with 16 bases in between. The germline V gene has CDR1 LNHDA and CDR2 SQIVND (reference sequence). This CDR3 has 14 amino acids. The CDR3 DNA reads TGTGCCACTAAACTACAGGTGATCACAGATACGCAGTATTTT. Encoded protein: CATKLQVITDTQYF.

The J gene is TRBJ2-7, the V gene TRBV4-3, with 10 bases matching TRBD1. The CDR3 sequence is 17 residues long. After removal of 1 base from V and 2 bases from J, the junction contained 8 bases not matched to a gene. Germline lookup yields CDR1 LGHNA and CDR2 YSLEER. CDR3 in amino acids: CASSQVLADRGAYEQYF. The CDR3 DNA reads as TGCGCCAGCAGCCAAGTCCTAGCGGACAGGGGGGCCTACGAGCAGTACTTC.

V usage is TRBV28 and J usage is TRBJ2-3, with 9 bases that match TRBD1. The CDR3 has 14 amino acids. With V trimmed by 6 bases and J by 4 bases, 5 bases remained unmatched. The germline V gene encodes CDR1 MDHEN and CDR2 SYDVKM. The chain's CDR3 is CASRTGGSADTQYF. The CDR3 DNA reads TGTGCCAGCAGAACAGGGGGCAGTGCAGATACGCAGTATTTT.

The chain joins TRBV9 to TRBJ1-4; perhaps TRBD1 as D (5 bases). Germline V CDR1 and CDR2: SGDLS, YYNGEE. Trimming removed 0 bases at V and 7 bases at J, with 10 bases between. CDR3 length: 14 residues. As DNA, the CDR3 is TGTGCCAGCAGCGTAGGGGCAGGGTCTGAAAAACTGTTTTTT. As protein: CASSVGAGSEKLFF.

This chain uses TRBV7-8 with TRBJ1-5, with D maybe TRBD1 (6 bases). CDR1 is SGHVS and CDR2 is FQNEAQ in the germline V gene. The CDR3 has 14 amino acids. The ends were cut back, 10 bases at V and 1 base at J, with 14 bases in the middle. CDR3 region: CAIGRGNSNQPQHF. CDR3 DNA: TGTGCCATCGGCAGGGGTAACAGCAATCAGCCCCAGCATTTT.

A few counts support this clone. This sequence joins TRBV5-1 and TRBJ2-2, with a weak D call TRBD2 (5 bases). Germline values: CDR1 SGHRS, CDR2 YFSETQ. The V end was cut by 0 bases, the J end by 4 bases, with 19 bases between. This CDR3 comprises 18 residues. CDR3 amino acids: CASSLVRRERLSTGELFF. DNA for the CDR3: TGCGCCAGCAGCTTGGTGCGAAGGGAGCGTTTGAGCACCGGGGAGCTGTTTTTT.

The genes are TRBV2 and TRBJ1-6; the match to TRBD1 covers 7 bases. The germline V gene encodes CDR1 SNHLY and CDR2 FYNNEI. This CDR3 comprises 14 residues. V lost 8 bases to trimming and J lost 7 bases; unmatched junction nucleotides: 8. In DNA, the CDR3 is TGTGCCAGCCGATCTCAGGGGGTGAATTCACCCCTCCACTTT. This encodes CASRSQGVNSPLHF.

CDR3 region: CASSPPDRSSYGYTF. As DNA, the CDR3 is TGTGCCAGTAGCCCTCCCGACAGGTCCAGCTATGGCTACACCTTC. The chain employs TRBV19 and TRBJ1-2, with a tentative D call TRBD1 (6 bases). CDR1 and CDR2 (germline): LNHDA, SQIVND (reference sequence). Trimming stripped 6 bases from V and 4 bases from J, with 18 bases between. CDR3 length equals 15 residues.

J is TRBJ1-4 and V is TRBV18; 7 bases fit TRBD1. After removal of 4 bases from V and 10 bases from J, the junction contained 6 bases not matched to a gene. CDR1 KGHSH and CDR2 LQKENI come from the germline V gene. This CDR3 is 13 amino acids long. The CDR3: CASSQTGTAKLFF. The CDR3 DNA follows: TGTGCCAGCTCACAGACAGGGACCGCAAAACTGTTTTTT.

V and J are TRBV18 and TRBJ1-2; possible D gene TRBD1, 5 bases. The CDR3 contains 16 residues. With 6 bases removed from V and 2 bases from J, the gap between germline ends came to 19 bases. CDR1 is KGHSH and CDR2 is LQKENI in the germline V gene. CDR3 region: CASSKGGAGLNYGYTF. The DNA of the CDR3 is TGTGCCAGCTCGAAGGGAGGGGCAGGATTAAACTATGGCTACACCTTC. Complete variable domain (other parts from reference TRBV18 and TRBJ1-2): NAGVMQNPRHLVRRRGQEARLRCSPMKGHSHVYWYRQLPEEGLKFMVYLQKENIIDESGMPKERFSAEFPKEGPSILRIQQVVRGDSAAYFCASSKGGAGLNYGYTFGSGTRLTVV.

The chain recombines TRBV18 with TRBJ1-1; D gene unclear. Trimming left V 0 bases short and J 3 bases short, with 8 bases between. CDR3 length: 14 residues. Per germline, CDR1 KGHSH and CDR2 LQKENI. The CDR3 spells CASSPPERDTEAFF. The CDR3 DNA reads as TGTGCCAGCTCACCACCGGAACGGGACACTGAAGCTTTCTTT.